Each of the 19 T cell receptor beta chains below was sequenced from the same sample in a study of T cells in women clearing cervical HPV infection. Only in-frame clones appear in the TCRdb table, and some are missing; sequencing was by immunoSEQ multiplex PCR. This listing includes tens of thousands of clones. The material sequenced was blood buffy coat. These receptors came from a woman aged 18-70 years with a cervical HPV16 infection that either progressed to CIN3+ or cleared (not recorded which).

As to this clone: Read coverage stops 3 residues before the CDR3 terminus; the germline J gene supplies the remainder. The chain recombines TRBV11-2 with TRBJ2-2; no clear D. The CDR3 length is 13 residues. From germline, CDR1 is SGHAT and CDR2 FQNNGV. The part of the CDR3 DNA that was read is TGTGCCAGCAGCGAAGATCTAGTTACTGAG. Residues: CASSEDLVTE. The complete CDR3 reads CASSEDLVTELFF.

By frequency, this clone is medium-sized. The read gets to within 3 residues of the CDR3 end, and the germline J gene fills in the rest. The chain employs TRBV20-1 and TRBJ2-4, with D possibly TRBD1 on 5 matching bases. Trimming stripped 2 bases from V and 0 bases from J, with 14 bases between. The CDR3 has 16 residues. Looked up from germline, CDR1 is DFQATT and CDR2 is SNEGSKA (reference sequence). The CDR3 protein is CSARQTGSIAKNIQYF. CDR3 DNA (partial): TGCAGTGCTAGACAAACAGGATCTATAGCCAAAAACATT.

CDR3 sequence: CSARDPGGPKNIQYF. The covered CDR3 bases are TGCAGTGCTAGAGATCCGGGGGGTCCCAAAAACATT. V usage is TRBV20-1 and J usage is TRBJ2-4; 7 bases are shared with TRBD2. Sequencing ends 3 residues short of the CDR3 end; the germline J gene provides the rest. V was pared by 0 bases and J by 2 bases, with 4 bases of the junction left unmatched. CDR1 DFQATT and CDR2 SNEGSKA come from the germline V gene (reference sequence). The CDR3 consists of 15 residues.

Worth noting for this clone: The DNA ends 3 residues before the CDR3 does, and the rest of the CDR3 is filled in from the germline J gene. The J gene is TRBJ2-7, the V gene TRBV5-5, with D uncertain. Germline V gives CDR1 SGHKS, CDR2 YYEKEE (reference sequence). The germline V and J ends were trimmed by 0 bases and 1 base, with 11 bases remaining between them. This CDR3 has 15 residues. CDR3 DNA (partial): TGTGCCAGCAGCTTGGCCGTTCGCAGTTCCTACGAG. This translates into CASSLAVRSSYE. From start to end, the CDR3 is CASSLAVRSSYEQYF.

Points on this clone: Read sequence stops 3 residues before the CDR3 end, and the germline J gene provides the missing end. The rearrangement joins TRBV18 to TRBJ2-2; TRBD1 might be the D (6 bases). The CDR3 is 13 residues long. Germline V gene sequence: CDR1 KGHSH, CDR2 LQKENI. The CDR3 bases that were read are TGTGCCAGCTCACCAGGGGGCGGTGAAAAG. It codes for CASSPGGGEK. The full CDR3 protein reads CASSPGGGEKLFF.

Worth noting for this clone: Read coverage stops 3 residues before the CDR3 terminus; the germline J gene supplies the remainder. This sequence joins TRBV7-6 and TRBJ2-2; D possibly corresponds to TRBD2 (7 bases). The CDR3 contains 18 residues. The germline CDR1 and CDR2 sequences are SGHVS and FNYEAQ. The covered CDR3 bases are TGTGCCAGCAGCCCACATCGGAGGGGGGGTAGCTATAATTCCCCG. Translation gives CASSPHRRGGSYNSP. From start to end, the CDR3 is CASSPHRRGGSYNSPLFF.

Regarding this clone: The CDR3 end is not reached by the read, which stops 3 residues before it; the germline J gene fills it in. The chain is built from TRBV7-2 and TRBJ2-5; 7 nucleotides agree with TRBD1. The CDR3 is 14 amino acids. The V segment lost 5 bases and the J segment 5 bases; nucleotides outside the gene matches: 8. Germline V gene lookup returns CDR1 SGHTA and CDR2 FQGNSA. The sequenced CDR3 bases are TGTGCCAGCAGCCGTAGACAGGGTGGCGAGACC. Translation: CASSRRQGGET. The whole CDR3 reads CASSRRQGGETQYF.

About this clone itself: The read terminates 3 residues before the CDR3 end, so the remaining end is supplied by the germline J gene. The chain recombines TRBV24-1 with TRBJ2-2, with D perhaps TRBD2 (5 bases). V lost 3 bases to trimming and J lost 5 bases, with 15 bases between them. From germline, CDR1 is KGHDR and CDR2 SFDVKD. This CDR3 is 16 amino acids long. Partial CDR3 DNA: TGTGCCACCAGTGATCCCACGGGGTCGAGGACCGGGGAG. Amino acids: CATSDPTGSRTGE. The entire CDR3 reads CATSDPTGSRTGELFF.

In the case of this clone: With the read ending 3 residues before the CDR3 end, the germline J gene is used to fill in that end. V and J are TRBV20-1 and TRBJ1-2, with D possibly being TRBD1 (5 bases). Germline V gives CDR1 DFQATT, CDR2 SNEGSKA (reference sequence). The CDR3 length is 14 residues. V was clipped by 6 bases and J by 1 base, with 15 bases between them. The CDR3 here is CSAKSGPFNYGYTF. The part of the CDR3 DNA that was read is TGCAGTGCCAAGTCAGGGCCCTTTAACTATGGC.

About this clone itself: The CDR3 end is not reached by the read, which stops 3 residues before it; the germline J gene fills it in. The V and J genes are TRBV12-3 or TRBV12-4 and TRBJ2-1; 9 positions match TRBD1. V was pared by 5 bases and J by 9 bases, with 11 bases of the junction left unmatched. CDR3 length: 15 residues. The covered CDR3 bases are TGTGCCAGCAGTAATAGACAGGGGGGATTCAGTGAG. Amino acids: CASSNRQGGFSE. The whole CDR3 reads CASSNRQGGFSEQFF.

Note on this clone: Read sequence stops 3 residues before the CDR3 end, and the germline J gene provides the missing end. The V call is TRBV6-2 or TRBV6-3, the J call TRBJ2-2; D is possibly TRBD1 (5 bases). Germline loops: CDR1 MNHEY, CDR2 SVGEGT. The CDR3 extends over 16 amino acids. The CDR3 loop reads CASSPDGGSGANVLFF. The covered CDR3 bases are TGTGCCAGCAGCCCGGACGGTGGCTCTGGGGCCAACGTG.

With regard to this clone: The read is 3 residues too short to cover the CDR3 end, so that end is filled in from the germline J gene. The V call is TRBV28, the J call TRBJ2-7; TRBD1 might be the D (5 bases). CDR3 length: 15 residues. The germline V gene encodes CDR1 MDHEN and CDR2 SYDVKM. V shed 6 bases and J shed 3 bases, with 18 bases lying between them. The DNA read from the CDR3 is TGTGCCAGCAGAGAGTCCCCAGGGAACGGCTACGAG. It yields the protein CASRESPGNGYE. The whole CDR3 sequence reads CASRESPGNGYEQYF. The full variable domain, completed using reference TRBV28 and TRBJ2-7, is DVKVTQSSRYLVKRTGEKVFLECVQDMDHENMFWYRQDPGLGLRLIYFSYDVKMKEKGDIPEGYSVSREKKERFSLILESASTNQTSMYLCASRESPGNGYEQYFGPGTRLTVT.

About this clone itself: The missing CDR3 end, 3 residues past where the read stops, is filled in from the germline J gene. The chain recombines TRBV19 with TRBJ1-2; 7 bases agree with TRBD1. CDR1 is LNHDA, CDR2 SQIVND, per germline (reference sequence). V dropped 6 bases and J dropped 4; count of bases not matched to a gene: 8. The CDR3 sequence is 14 residues long. The CDR3 bases that were read are TGTGCCAGTAGACTCACAGGGGCCGTCTATGGC. This gives the protein CASRLTGAVYG. The CDR3 in full is CASRLTGAVYGYTF.

As regards this clone: The read terminates 3 residues ahead of where the CDR3 ends, so the germline J gene completes it. This sequence joins TRBV7-2 and TRBJ1-2; 7 nucleotides match TRBD1. This CDR3 is built from 13 residues. Germline CDR1 reads SGHTA; CDR2 reads FQGNSA. After removal of 2 bases from V and 4 bases from J, the junction contained 1 base not matched to a gene. The covered CDR3 bases are TGTGCCAGCAGCTTACAGGGGGTCTATGGC. Translation: CASSLQGVYG. Given in full, the CDR3 is CASSLQGVYGYTF.

About this clone itself: The read is 3 residues too short to cover the CDR3 end, so that end is filled in from the germline J gene. The genes are TRBV10-3 and TRBJ2-2; 10 bases line up with TRBD2. The CDR3 extends over 14 amino acids. V gave up 7 bases and J gave up 4 bases; unmatched junction bases: 3. In germline, CDR1 is ENHRY, CDR2 SYGVKD. This CDR3 reads CAITSGRATGELFF. The sequenced part of the CDR3 DNA is TGTGCCATCACGAGCGGGAGGGCCACCGGGGAG.

Worth noting for this clone: From the germline J gene comes the end of the CDR3, since the read stops 3 residues before it. This chain uses TRBV19 with TRBJ2-7; D is uncertain. Per germline, CDR1 LNHDA and CDR2 SQIVND (reference sequence). Trimming took 6 bases from V and 2 from J, leaving 14 bases between them. The CDR3 has 14 amino acids. CDR3 DNA, as far as it was read: TGTGCCAGTAGCGCGAGTTCCGATCCCTACGAG. It encodes CASSASSDPYE. From start to end, the CDR3 is CASSASSDPYEQYF.

In regard to this clone: Read sequence stops 3 residues before the CDR3 end, and the germline J gene provides the missing end. The chain uses TRBV28 and TRBJ2-3, with 13 bases identical to TRBD2. The germline gives CDR1 MDHEN, CDR2 SYDVKM. V dropped 5 bases and J dropped 8; count of bases not matched to a gene: 7. The CDR3 extends over 15 amino acids. The CDR3 DNA, read in part, is TGTGCCAGCAGTCCTAGGACTAGCGGGAGCGGTACG. This codes for CASSPRTSGSGT. In full, the CDR3 reads CASSPRTSGSGTQYF.

To note about this clone: The CDR3 end lies 3 residues beyond the end of the read and is filled in from the germline J gene. The V call is TRBV5-1, the J call TRBJ2-3, with 9 nucleotides matching TRBD2. The CDR3 consists of 15 residues. Germline V gene data show CDR1 as SGHRS and CDR2 as YFSETQ. CDR3 bases read: TGCGCCAGCAGCTTCGGAACTAGCGGGTCGGAGACG. As protein: CASSFGTSGSET. The whole CDR3 is CASSFGTSGSETQYF.

As regards this clone: The read terminates 3 residues before the CDR3 end, so the remaining end is supplied by the germline J gene. The rearrangement links TRBV30 to TRBJ1-2; weak D call: TRBD1 (6 bases). Germline V lookup: CDR1 GTSNPN, CDR2 SVGIG (reference sequence). CDR3 length: 13 residues. The part of the CDR3 DNA that was read is TGTGCCTGGAGTCCCGGGACAATTAGACCC. Its translation is CAWSPGTIRP. The complete CDR3 reads CAWSPGTIRPYTF.